The rows below give T cell receptor beta chains drawn from one sample of a study of CD8 T cells in ankylosing spondylitis. TCRdb called the 5' RACE reads again in MiXCR, with one record for every CDR3 protein. The sample records a few hundred thousand distinct CDR3 sequences, about 19% being singletons. The sequencing input was blood, either unsorted or a sorted T cell fraction (not recorded which). All receptors come from a male donor with ankylosing spondylitis or in good health (not recorded which). CDR3s include the opening cysteine and the closing phenylalanine or tryptophan. The order of the fields is CDR3 protein, CDR3 DNA, J gene, D gene, clone size, V gene. D genes are given only for firm matches. Some rows have no size entry. The others give once, few or many, or a class for an expanded clone.

CASSAGASVLLTGNQPQHF | TGTGCCAGCAGCGCAGGGGCCTCGGTGCTATTAACGGGCAATCAGCCCCAGCATTTT | TRBJ1-5 | NA | NA | TRBV3-1
CASQQTRGQGPTGYTF | TGTGCCAGCCAACAGACGCGGGGACAGGGACCCACTGGCTACACCTTC | TRBJ1-2 | TRBD1 | NA | TRBV6-1
CSATQETQYF | TGCAGTGCCACTCAAGAGACCCAGTACTTC | TRBJ2-5 | NA | NA | TRBV20-1
CASSWGRVDEKLFF | TGTGCCAGCAGTTGGGGCAGGGTGGACGAAAAACTGTTTTTT | TRBJ1-4 | NA | many | TRBV28
CASSGAGLRTDTQYF | TGTGCCAGCAGCGGGGCAGGGCTGAGGACAGATACGCAGTATTTT | TRBJ2-3 | NA | NA | TRBV9
CASSYSPSQKLSYNEQFF | TGTGCCAGCAGTTACTCCCCGAGTCAGAAATTGTCCTACAATGAGCAGTTCTTC | TRBJ2-1 | NA | NA | TRBV6-2/TRBV6-3
CASSHAGTGNTIYF | TGTGCCAGCAGCCACGCCGGGACCGGAAACACCATATATTTT | TRBJ1-3 | NA | few | TRBV12-3/TRBV12-4
CASSPWISLGGGELFF | TGTGCCAGCAGCCCCTGGATTAGCCTTGGTGGCGGGGAGCTGTTTTTT | TRBJ2-2 | NA | NA | TRBV3-1
CASSRQGALRTDTQYF | TGTGCCAGCAGTCGACAGGGGGCGCTCAGGACAGATACGCAGTATTTT | TRBJ2-3 | TRBD1 | NA | TRBV7-3
CASSQGGGYSNQPQHF | TGTGCCAGCAGCCAAGGGGGGGGGTATAGCAATCAGCCCCAGCATTTT | TRBJ1-5 | NA | NA | TRBV3-1
CASSLDVAAAYNEQFF | TGTGCCAGCAGCTTAGACGTAGCGGCTGCCTACAATGAGCAGTTCTTC | TRBJ2-1 | NA | NA | TRBV7-2
CASRTSGTGGAELFF | TGTGCCAGCAGGACTAGTGGGACAGGGGGCGCGGAACTGTTTTTT | TRBJ1-4 | TRBD1 | few | TRBV6-1
CASSLGTALTDTQYF | TGCGCCAGCAGCTTGGGGACTGCCCTCACAGATACGCAGTATTTT | TRBJ2-3 | NA | NA | TRBV5-1
CSAVAGTTGELFF | TGCAGTGCTGTAGCGGGAACTACCGGGGAGCTGTTTTTT | TRBJ2-2 | TRBD2 | many | TRBV20-1
CASSLEWGRTTSGKNYNEQFF | TGTGCCAGCAGCTTAGAATGGGGGAGGACTACTAGCGGTAAAAACTACAATGAGCAGTTCTTC | TRBJ2-1 | TRBD2 | NA | TRBV11-2
CSANRDINSPLHF | TGCAGTGCTAACAGGGATATTAATTCACCCCTCCACTTT | TRBJ1-6 | NA | NA | TRBV20-1
CASSHTSGDPIQETQYF | TGTGCCAGCAGCCATACTAGCGGGGACCCTATCCAAGAGACCCAGTACTTC | TRBJ2-5 | TRBD2 | few | TRBV4-2
CASSLIQGNTEAFF | TGTGCCAGCAGTTTAATACAGGGGAACACTGAAGCTTTCTTT | TRBJ1-1 | NA | NA | TRBV12-3/TRBV12-4
CSVIQGVGTDTQYF | TGCAGCGTGATCCAGGGTGTGGGCACAGATACGCAGTATTTT | TRBJ2-3 | NA | NA | TRBV29-1
CASRVALPRAGELFF | TGTGCCAGCAGAGTGGCCCTCCCAAGAGCCGGGGAGCTGTTTTTT | TRBJ2-2 | NA | few | TRBV28
CSANRALYNEQFF | TGCAGCGCCAACAGGGCCCTATACAATGAGCAGTTCTTC | TRBJ2-1 | NA | many | TRBV29-1
CASRFHSSGELFF | TGTGCCAGCAGATTCCACTCGAGCGGGGAGCTGTTTTTT | TRBJ2-2 | NA | NA | TRBV12-3/TRBV12-4
CASSIGRRPEAFF | TGTGCCAGCAGTATCGGGAGGCGCCCTGAAGCTTTCTTT | TRBJ1-1 | NA | NA | TRBV28
CASSRPTGDSGNTIYF | TGTGCCAGCAGCCGCCCCACCGGCGACTCTGGAAACACCATATATTTT | TRBJ1-3 | NA | NA | TRBV6-1
CASSSNPDSSYGYTF | TGCGCCAGCAGCTCTAACCCGGACAGCAGCTATGGCTACACCTTC | TRBJ1-2 | NA | NA | TRBV5-1
CATSRDRGAKNIQYF | TGTGCCACCAGCAGAGACCGAGGGGCCAAAAACATTCAGTACTTC | TRBJ2-4 | NA | NA | TRBV15
CSARRGSGNTEAFF | TGCAGTGCTAGAAGAGGGTCGGGGAACACTGAAGCTTTCTTT | TRBJ1-1 | NA | many | TRBV20-1
CASSFRATLGKAGELFF | TGTGCCAGCAGTTTCAGGGCGACGCTTGGTAAGGCCGGGGAGCTGTTTTTT | TRBJ2-2 | NA | NA | TRBV28
CASSVAAAGGEKLFF | TGTGCCAGCAGCGTAGCGGCGGCAGGGGGTGAAAAACTGTTTTTT | TRBJ1-4 | TRBD1 | NA | TRBV9
CSAPGLASVYEQFF | TGCAGTGCTCCCGGACTAGCCAGTGTCTATGAGCAGTTCTTC | TRBJ2-1 | TRBD2 | NA | TRBV20-1
CASSQELDEQFF | TGCGCCAGCAGCCAAGAACTAGATGAGCAGTTCTTC | TRBJ2-1 | NA | NA | TRBV4-1
CASRQGLGTTDTQYF | TGCGCCAGCCGACAGGGGTTGGGTACCACAGATACGCAGTATTTT | TRBJ2-3 | TRBD1 | NA | TRBV5-1
CASLSGQGGKNTEAFF | TGTGCCAGCCTATCAGGACAGGGGGGAAAGAACACTGAAGCTTTCTTT | TRBJ1-1 | TRBD1 | NA | TRBV6-2/TRBV6-3
CASGSSYNEQFF | TGCGCCAGCGGGAGCTCCTACAATGAGCAGTTCTTC | TRBJ2-1 | NA | many | TRBV5-1
CASSQAGANVLTF | TGTGCCAGCAGCCAAGCTGGGGCCAACGTCCTGACTTTC | TRBJ2-6 | NA | few | TRBV3-1
CASSSLAGGFTEAFF | TGTGCCAGCAGTAGTCTGGCAGGGGGCTTCACTGAAGCTTTCTTT | TRBJ1-1 | TRBD1 | once | TRBV6-1
CASSVGAVKETQYF | TGTGCCAGCAGCGTAGGGGCAGTAAAGGAGACCCAGTACTTC | TRBJ2-5 | NA | few | TRBV9
CASSSGGIGGELFF | TGTGCCAGCAGTTCGGGAGGTATTGGCGGGGAGCTGTTTTTT | TRBJ2-2 | TRBD2 | NA | TRBV6-2/TRBV6-3
CSARDYGTGELFF | TGCAGTGCTAGAGACTACGGTACCGGGGAGCTGTTTTTT | TRBJ2-2 | NA | NA | TRBV20-1
CASSRRRPKNEKLFF | TGTGCCAGCAGCCGCCGGAGGCCTAAGAATGAAAAACTGTTTTTT | TRBJ1-4 | NA | NA | TRBV5-6
CASSQDREREAFF | TGTGCCAGCAGCCAGGACAGGGAACGTGAAGCTTTCTTT | TRBJ1-1 | TRBD1 | NA | TRBV7-9
CASSLALDPYNEQFF | TGTGCCAGCAGCTTAGCTCTAGACCCGTACAATGAGCAGTTCTTC | TRBJ2-1 | NA | few | TRBV7-2
CASGQGLEAFF | TGTGCCAGCGGACAGGGCCTTGAAGCTTTCTTT | TRBJ1-1 | TRBD1 | NA | TRBV6-6
CSAHTVASSYNEQFF | TGCAGTGCCCATACCGTGGCCAGCTCCTACAATGAGCAGTTCTTC | TRBJ2-1 | NA | many | TRBV20-1
CASSPTGGLVYNYGYTF | TGCGCCAGCAGCCCGACAGGGGGTCTCGTCTATAACTATGGCTACACCTTC | TRBJ1-2 | TRBD1 | NA | TRBV5-1
CASSLTSGEQFF | TGTGCCAGCAGTTTAACCAGTGGTGAGCAGTTCTTC | TRBJ2-1 | NA | many | TRBV12-3/TRBV12-4
CASSPTSVGTQYF | TGTGCCAGCAGCCCGACTAGCGTGGGGACGCAGTATTTT | TRBJ2-3 | TRBD2 | few | TRBV7-3
CASSLGTGSSYNSPLHF | TGTGCCAGCAGTCTAGGGACAGGGAGCTCCTATAATTCACCCCTCCACTTT | TRBJ1-6 | TRBD1 | NA | TRBV6-1
CASSFISQYNEQFF | TGTGCCAGCAGTTTCATTTCTCAGTACAATGAGCAGTTCTTC | TRBJ2-1 | NA | once | TRBV12-3/TRBV12-4
CTSSGGSSGANVLTF | TGCACCAGCAGCGGGGGCAGCTCTGGGGCCAACGTCCTGACTTTC | TRBJ2-6 | TRBD2 | NA | TRBV5-1
CASSLDTPGNQPQHF | TGTGCCAGCAGTTTGGACACCCCGGGCAATCAGCCCCAGCATTTT | TRBJ1-5 | NA | NA | TRBV28
CASRSGTGELFF | TGCGCCAGCAGAAGCGGCACCGGGGAGCTGTTTTTT | TRBJ2-2 | NA | NA | TRBV5-1
CATSRLAGDNEQFF | TGTGCCACCTCCCGTCTAGCGGGTGACAATGAGCAGTTCTTC | TRBJ2-1 | TRBD2 | few | TRBV24-1
CASSERARSSGNTIYF | TGTGCCAGCAGTGAACGCGCGAGGAGCTCTGGAAACACCATATATTTT | TRBJ1-3 | NA | NA | TRBV6-1
CASSRRGTIYQETQYF | TGTGCCAGCAGTCGCAGGGGTACCATCTACCAAGAGACCCAGTACTTC | TRBJ2-5 | NA | NA | TRBV12-3/TRBV12-4